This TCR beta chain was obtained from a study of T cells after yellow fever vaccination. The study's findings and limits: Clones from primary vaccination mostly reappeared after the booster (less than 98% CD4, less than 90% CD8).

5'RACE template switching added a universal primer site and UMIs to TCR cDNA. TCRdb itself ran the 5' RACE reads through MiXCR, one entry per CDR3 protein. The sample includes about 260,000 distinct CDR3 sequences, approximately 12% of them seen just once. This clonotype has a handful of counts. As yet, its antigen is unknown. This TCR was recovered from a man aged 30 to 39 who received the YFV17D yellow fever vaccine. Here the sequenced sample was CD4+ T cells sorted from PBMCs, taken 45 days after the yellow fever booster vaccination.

The CDR3 is CASSVASSGKDIQYF. CDR3 nucleotides: TGTGCCAGCAGCGTAGCCTCTAGCGGGAAAGACATTCAGTACTTC. The chain couples TRBV9 to TRBJ2-4, with 9 bases lining up with TRBD2. Trimming cost V 0 bases and J 8 bases; bases outside gene matches: 6. Per germline, CDR1 SGDLS and CDR2 YYNGEE. CDR3 length: 15 residues. Based on the CDR3 plus reference TRBV9 and TRBJ2-4, the full variable domain is DSGVTQTPKHLITATGQRVTLRCSPRSGDLSVYWYQQSLDQGLQFLIQYYNGEERAKGNILERFSAQQFPDLHSELNLSSLELGDSALYFCASSVASSGKDIQYFGAGTRLSVL.